The 18 T cell receptor beta chains in this list originate from one sample, sequenced in a study of blood T cell repertoires in COVID-19. Profiled with immunoSEQ multiplex PCR; TCRdb holds only in-frame clones, not every one. The sample has more than 450,000 clones; around 90% are singletons. Material for sequencing was PBMCs or T cells enriched from blood (not recorded which). Receptor source: a woman aged 18-35 years who had recovered from COVID-19.

The genes are TRBV9 and TRBJ1-1; D uncertain. This CDR3 spans 14 amino acids. Germline CDR1 is SGDLS and CDR2 is YYNGEE. V lost 0 bases and J 5 bases, leaving 11 bases between the germline ends. The CDR3 nucleotides read TGTGCCAGCAGCGTAGATGAGGGTGCAACTGAAGCTTTCTTT. Its protein product is CASSVDEGATEAFF.

This sequence joins TRBV3-1 (or the pseudogene TRBV3-2) and TRBJ1-5; D gene ambiguous. Germline V gene lookup returns CDR1 LGHDT and CDR2 YNNKEL (reference sequence). The V gene lost 0 bases and the J gene lost 6 bases, with 6 bases spanning the gap. This CDR3 spans 13 amino acids. This CDR3 reads CASSQEERQPQHF. The CDR3 nucleotides read TGTGCCAGCAGCCAAGAAGAGCGTCAGCCCCAGCATTTT.

This clone occurred once. The rearrangement links TRBV5-5 to TRBJ2-7, with 9 bases lining up with TRBD1. The trim removed 1 base at V and 5 bases at J, leaving 4 bases unmatched. Germline-derived CDR1 and CDR2 are SGHKS and YYEKEE (reference sequence). The CDR3 covers 14 residues. The CDR3 DNA is TGTGCCAGCAGCTTGACAGGGGGCGCGAACGAGCAGTACTTC. Its translation is CASSLTGGANEQYF.

The chain couples TRBV12-3 or TRBV12-4 to TRBJ1-6; D is unresolved. CDR3 size: 11 residues. The germline V and J ends were trimmed by 6 bases and 14 bases, with 11 bases remaining between them. In DNA form, the CDR3 reads TGTGCCAGCAGGGGTCGAGGCACCCTCCACTTT. This sequence encodes CASRGRGTLHF.

This clone was seen only once. The chain links TRBV19 to TRBJ1-1, with 8 nucleotides matching TRBD1. CDR1 is LNHDA and CDR2 is SQIVND in the germline V gene (reference sequence). CDR3 size: 15 residues. The junction had 8 bases not matched to a gene; V was cut back by 4 bases and J by 4 bases. The CDR3 sequence is CASSTSGGEGTEAFF. CDR3 DNA: TGTGCCAGTAGTACGTCAGGGGGCGAAGGCACTGAAGCTTTCTTT.

This chain joins TRBV5-1 and TRBJ2-2, with D possibly being TRBD1 (5 bases). The V gene's germline CDR1 is SGHRS and CDR2 YFSETQ. CDR3 length equals 14 residues. V was shortened by 4 bases and J by 1 base, with 8 bases between the two germline ends. The CDR3 spells CASSPTVNTGELFF. Here the CDR3 DNA reads TGCGCCAGCAGCCCGACAGTGAACACCGGGGAGCTGTTTTTT.

This chain links TRBV30 with TRBJ1-2, with D maybe TRBD1 (6 bases). The CDR3 is made up of 16 amino acids. The germline CDR1 and CDR2 sequences are GTSNPN and SVGIG (reference sequence). Trimming took 1 base from V and 5 from J, leaving 20 bases between them. The DNA for the CDR3 is TGTGCCTGGAGTGGGGGGCTCAGACAGCAGTGGTATGGCTACACCTTC. Protein product: CAWSGGLRQQWYGYTF.

The CDR3 sequence: CASSLLSTDTQYF. DNA of the CDR3: TGTGCCAGCAGCCTTTTGAGCACAGATACGCAGTATTTT. This chain links TRBV5-4 with TRBJ2-3; D not certain. V was cut by 4 bases and J by 0 bases, with 6 bases left in between. CDR1 is SGHNT, CDR2 YYREEE, per germline (reference sequence). The CDR3 runs 13 residues.

CDR3 coding DNA: TGTGCCAGCCTCGGCTCTGGAAACACCATATATTTT. Its protein product is CASLGSGNTIYF. The V call is TRBV7-2, the J call TRBJ1-3; unclear D gene. The CDR3 is 12 residues long. Trimming took 8 bases from V and 0 from J, leaving 5 bases between them. Germline V gene lookup returns CDR1 SGHTA and CDR2 FQGNSA.

The chain has TRBV6-5 and TRBJ1-2; 10 bases line up with TRBD1. After removal of 3 bases from V and 8 bases from J, the junction contained 6 bases not matched to a gene. This CDR3 region has 14 residues. CDR1 MNHEY and CDR2 SVGAGI come from the germline V gene. CDR3 sequence: CASSYGGTGEGYTF. The CDR3 bases are TGTGCCAGCAGTTATGGGGGGACAGGGGAAGGCTACACCTTC.

The chain uses TRBV6-4 and TRBJ2-3, with a weak D call TRBD2 (6 bases). The CDR3 extends over 11 amino acids. In germline, CDR1 is MRHNA, CDR2 SNTAGT. The germline V and J ends were trimmed by 6 bases and 5 bases, with 6 bases remaining between them. CDR3 sequence reads: CASSGGDTQYF. As DNA, the CDR3 is TGTGCCAGCAGCGGGGGAGATACGCAGTATTTT.

The chain recombines TRBV6-6 with TRBJ1-2, with 8 bases identical to TRBD1. CDR1 MNHNY and CDR2 SVGAGI come from the germline V gene (reference sequence). This CDR3 region has 17 residues. J gave up 7 bases and V 5 bases, and 18 bases lay outside the gene matches. The CDR3 region is CASSLGQGRRHGAGYTF. CDR3 DNA sequence: TGTGCCAGCAGTCTAGGACAGGGCCGACGACATGGTGCTGGCTACACCTTC.

CDR3 in amino acids: CATSDQKSNQPQHF. CDR3 nucleotides: TGTGCCACCAGTGACCAGAAGAGCAATCAGCCCCAGCATTTT. V gene TRBV24-1 combines with J gene TRBJ1-5; D gene ambiguous. The CDR3 consists of 14 residues. The V and J ends lost 4 bases and 1 base respectively, with 7 bases between them. The germline V gene has CDR1 KGHDR and CDR2 SFDVKD.

This chain joins TRBV30 and TRBJ1-4, with D perhaps TRBD1 (6 bases). V lost 1 base and J 5 bases, leaving 14 bases between the germline ends. Germline assignment: CDR1 GTSNPN and CDR2 SVGIG (reference sequence). This CDR3 is 15 amino acids long. The CDR3 region is CAWSDPRGPNEKLFF. The DNA of the CDR3 is TGTGCCTGGAGTGATCCCAGGGGCCCCAATGAAAAACTGTTTTTT.

This clone was detected once. The V and J genes are TRBV6-1 and TRBJ2-7; tentative D call: TRBD2 (7 bases). Germline V CDR1 and CDR2: MNHNS, SASEGT. V was shortened by 8 bases and J by 6 bases, with 14 bases between the two germline ends. The CDR3 extends over 12 amino acids. The DNA of the CDR3 is TGTGCCAGCTGCCCGAGGGGGGGCGAGCAGTACTTC. Translating gives CASCPRGGEQYF.

The V call is TRBV5-5, the J call TRBJ1-1; 9 positions match TRBD1. J was trimmed by 3 bases and V by 2 bases; bases with no gene match: 2. The CDR3 runs 14 residues. Germline assignment: CDR1 SGHKS and CDR2 YYEKEE (reference sequence). The DNA for the CDR3 is TGTGCCAGCAGCTTAGGGACAGGGTACACTGAAGCTTTCTTT. Translated, it gives CASSLGTGYTEAFF.

This clone was observed a single time. The J gene is TRBJ2-3, the V gene TRBV30; 9 nucleotides match TRBD2. Looked up from germline, CDR1 is GTSNPN and CDR2 is SVGIG (reference sequence). V dropped 6 bases and J dropped 6; count of bases not matched to a gene: 7. The CDR3 has 13 amino acids. The CDR3 DNA reads TGTGCCTGTCAGACTAGCGGACCTGATACGCAGTATTTT. It codes for CACQTSGPDTQYF.

This clone was detected once. The chain has TRBV4-2 and TRBJ2-5; TRBD2 matches 9 bases. The V and J ends lost 0 bases and 2 bases, in that order; junction bases with no gene match: 4. This CDR3 has 16 residues. Per the germline V gene, CDR1 is LGHNA and CDR2 is YNFKEQ. CDR3 loop: CASSQDRTSEQETQYF. The CDR3 bases are TGTGCCAGCAGCCAAGACCGGACTAGCGAGCAAGAGACCCAGTACTTC.